Below, 29 T cell receptor beta chains from the same sample are listed, as sequenced in a study of human T cells and chemical hapten exposure. Described time point: patch test 3, about 24 weeks after DPC sensitization. Noted treatment: therapeutic diphenylcyclopropenone sensitization with weekly scalp DPC. Using its own MiXCR run on the RACE reads, TCRdb lists one record per CDR3 protein. This table holds more than 150,000 distinct CDR3 sequences, around 25% found once. Sequencing was performed on whole blood, taken in connection with sensitization to the hapten diphenylcyclopropenone (DPC). The receptors come from a woman in her forties with alopecia areata. Some clones in this sample may be carry-over from other donors' samples.

V usage is TRBV20-1 and J usage is TRBJ2-7, with 8 positions matching TRBD2. The V gene end was trimmed by 3 bases and the J gene end by 5 bases; junction bases not matched to a gene: 6. In germline, CDR1 is DFQATT, CDR2 SNEGSKA (reference sequence). This CDR3 spans 13 amino acids. DNA for the CDR3: TGCAGTGCTAGCCTAGCGGGTTCCCACGAGCAGTACTTC. Its protein product is CSASLAGSHEQYF.

J is TRBJ1-2 and V is TRBV6-5; D unresolved. V lost 6 bases, J lost 7 bases, and 15 bases lay in between. CDR1 is MNHEY and CDR2 is SVGAGI in the germline V gene. The CDR3 covers 13 residues. The CDR3 loop reads CASSQVTSGGYTF. In DNA form, the CDR3 reads TGTGCCAGCAGCCAAGTCACGAGTGGTGGCTACACCTTC.

CDR3 coding DNA: TGTGCCAGCAGTCGAACGGACAGTCATTTCTATGGCTACACCTTC. It translates to CASSRTDSHFYGYTF. The chain carries TRBV6-2 or TRBV6-3 and TRBJ1-2, with D perhaps matching TRBD1 (6 bases). Germline values: CDR1 MNHEY, CDR2 SVGEGT. The CDR3 extends over 15 amino acids. V lost 5 bases and J lost 4, with 17 bases in between.

This clonotype has more than one count but fewer than ten. The V and J genes are TRBV7-8 and TRBJ2-5; TRBD2 might be the D (6 bases). The CDR3 loop spans 14 amino acids. V shed 4 bases and J shed 1 base, with 10 bases lying between them. Germline-derived CDR1 and CDR2 are SGHVS and FQNEAQ. CDR3 nucleotides: TGTGCCAGCAGCTCAGCGGGTTTCCAAGAGACCCAGTACTTC. As protein: CASSSAGFQETQYF. The variable domain in full, with the rest retrieved from reference TRBV7-8 and TRBJ2-5, is GAGVSQSPRYKVAKRGQDVALRCDPISGHVSLFWYQQALGQGPEFLTYFQNEAQLDKSGLPSDRFFAERPEGSVSTLKIQRTQQEDSAVYLCASSSAGFQETQYFGPGTRLLVL.

This clonotype is a singleton in its sample. V and J are TRBV9 and TRBJ2-2; D perhaps matches TRBD2 (6 bases). V was trimmed by 3 bases and J by 5 bases, leaving 17 bases between them. The germline V gene has CDR1 SGDLS and CDR2 YYNGEE. This CDR3 spans 16 amino acids. CDR3 sequence reads: CASSGRDSSFTGELFF. In DNA form, the CDR3 reads TGTGCCAGCAGCGGCCGGGACTCCTCCTTTACCGGGGAGCTGTTTTTT.

J is TRBJ2-7 and V is TRBV12-3 or TRBV12-4, with D perhaps matching TRBD1 (7 bases). The CDR3 is made up of 13 amino acids. Trimming shortened V by 6 bases and J by 6 bases, and 15 bases separated the two germline ends. The CDR3 protein is CASSWGQGGEQYF. The DNA of the CDR3 is TGTGCCAGCAGCTGGGGGCAGGGGGGCGAGCAGTACTTC.

This clonotype was seen more than once but under ten times. The V and J genes are TRBV4-2 and TRBJ2-1, with D perhaps TRBD1 or TRBD2 (5 bases each). The germline V gene encodes CDR1 LGHNA and CDR2 YNFKEQ. The length of the CDR3 is 15 residues. Trimming stripped 4 bases from V and 5 bases from J, with 15 bases between. CDR3 in DNA: TGTGCCAGCAGCCCAACCGGGACGGAAGACAATGAGCAGTTCTTC. Translating gives CASSPTGTEDNEQFF.

This rearrangement joins TRBV6-6 to TRBJ2-5; D is tentatively TRBD1 or TRBD2 (5 bases each). V was clipped by 1 base and J by 4 bases, with 10 bases between them. The CDR3 covers 14 residues. Germline V lookup: CDR1 MNHNY, CDR2 SVGAGI (reference sequence). The CDR3 DNA reads TGTGCCAGCAGTTACTTGGGACGGGCAGAGACCCAGTACTTC. This sequence encodes CASSYLGRAETQYF.

The chain couples TRBV4-3 to TRBJ1-1; D remains ambiguous. Between the trimmed V and J ends, which lost 1 base and 8 bases, there was a span of 11 bases. Looked up from germline, CDR1 is LGHNA and CDR2 is YSLEER. The CDR3 consists of 13 residues. CDR3 sequence: CASSQVRLREAFF. Here the CDR3 DNA reads TGCGCCAGCAGCCAAGTAAGACTCAGGGAAGCTTTCTTT.

This clonotype was detected only a few times. V and J are TRBV11-2 and TRBJ2-7; TRBD1 agrees at 7 bases. J gave up 3 bases and V 7 bases, and 12 bases lay outside the gene matches. Germline values: CDR1 SGHAT, CDR2 FQNNGV. The CDR3 consists of 15 residues. The CDR3 reads CASNTLQGLIYEQYF. CDR3 nucleotide sequence: TGTGCCAGCAACACGCTACAGGGGTTGATCTACGAGCAGTACTTC.

This clonotype occurred a few times. The chain employs TRBV30 and TRBJ1-5, with TRBD1 matching over 8 bases. Per germline, CDR1 GTSNPN and CDR2 SVGIG (reference sequence). The CDR3 has 12 residues. V was pared by 8 bases and J by 6 bases, with 6 bases of the junction left unmatched. The CDR3 DNA sequence: TGTGCCAGTGGACAGGGCGCTCAGCCCCAGCATTTT. Translated, it gives CASGQGAQPQHF.

This clonotype was detected a few times. This rearrangement joins TRBV27 to TRBJ1-1; 9 positions match TRBD1. Germline V gives CDR1 MNHEY, CDR2 SMNVEV (reference sequence). CDR3 length: 14 residues. V lost 3 bases, J lost 6 bases, and 5 bases stayed unmatched. CDR3 amino acids: CASSLGTGWSEAFF. CDR3 in DNA: TGTGCCAGCAGTTTGGGGACAGGGTGGTCTGAAGCTTTCTTT.

This clonotype has a handful of counts. V and J are TRBV29-1 and TRBJ2-1; D remains ambiguous. From germline, CDR1 is SQVTM and CDR2 ANQGSEA. V lost 6 bases to trimming and J lost 10 bases, with 13 bases between them. The CDR3 length is 11 residues. Here the CDR3 DNA reads TGCAGCGTAAGGTCGGGTTTGGAGCAGTTCTTC. This sequence encodes CSVRSGLEQFF.

The chain links TRBV20-1 to TRBJ2-7; D remains unclear. Trimming pared 0 bases from V and 0 bases from J, leaving 15 bases between. The CDR3 is 16 amino acids. Per the germline V gene, CDR1 is DFQATT and CDR2 is SNEGSKA (reference sequence). Here the CDR3 DNA reads TGCAGTGCTAGAGATCCGGACGGAATCAACTCCTACGAGCAGTACTTC. This sequence encodes CSARDPDGINSYEQYF.

V is TRBV6-2 or TRBV6-3 and J is TRBJ2-1; TRBD1 matches 11 bases. The CDR3 length is 18 residues. Trimming at V came to 6 bases and at J to 7 bases, leaving 17 bases not matched to a gene. Germline CDR1 is MNHEY and CDR2 is SVGEGT. This CDR3 reads CASRAGAPGQGGTNEQFF. CDR3 in DNA: TGTGCCAGCAGAGCGGGCGCCCCGGGACAGGGGGGGACGAATGAGCAGTTCTTC.

This clonotype showed up just a few times. V gene TRBV10-3 combines with J gene TRBJ2-6; TRBD1 is a possible D gene (5 bases). V lost 6 bases and J 4 bases, leaving 19 bases between the germline ends. Germline-derived CDR1 and CDR2 are ENHRY and SYGVKD. CDR3 length equals 17 residues. CDR3: CAISLLPPTDGANVLTF. DNA of the CDR3: TGTGCCATCAGCCTATTACCCCCGACAGACGGGGCCAACGTCCTGACTTTC.

Only a few counts were recorded for this clonotype. This chain joins TRBV7-2 and TRBJ1-6; D is unresolved. The germline V gene encodes CDR1 SGHTA and CDR2 FQGNSA. This CDR3 spans 13 amino acids. Trimming removed 5 bases from V and 3 bases from J, with 5 bases in between. CDR3 bases: TGTGCCAGCAGCCCAAACTATAATTCACCCCTCCACTTT. Its translation: CASSPNYNSPLHF. The variable domain in full, with the rest retrieved from reference TRBV7-2 and TRBJ1-6, is GAGVSQSPSNKVTEKGKDVELRCDPISGHTALYWYRQSLGQGLEFLIYFQGNSAPDKSGLPSDRFSAERTGGSVSTLTIQRTQQEDSAVYLCASSPNYNSPLHFGNGTRLTVT.

The CDR3 loop is CASTHEGMNTEAFF. CDR3 nucleotide sequence: TGTGCCAGCACCCACGAGGGAATGAACACTGAAGCTTTCTTT. The rearrangement uses TRBV6-2 or TRBV6-3 and TRBJ1-1; unclear D gene. Germline assignment: CDR1 MNHEY and CDR2 SVGEGT. The CDR3 is 14 amino acids. V lost 7 bases to trimming and J lost 0 bases, with 12 bases between them.

This clonotype has a count of ten or more. The chain links TRBV28 to TRBJ1-1; the D is unclear. Germline lookup yields CDR1 MDHEN and CDR2 SYDVKM. V was trimmed by 2 bases and J by 0 bases, leaving 4 bases between them. The CDR3 spans 13 residues. CDR3 sequence: CASSLTLNTEAFF. The DNA for the CDR3 is TGTGCCAGCAGTTTAACATTGAACACTGAAGCTTTCTTT.

The chain carries TRBV5-1 and TRBJ2-2; 7 nucleotides align to TRBD1. The CDR3 covers 18 residues. The J segment lost 3 bases and the V segment lost 1 base, leaving 12 bases of the junction unmatched. CDR1 and CDR2 (germline): SGHRS, YFSETQ. CDR3 coding DNA: TGCGCCAGCAGCTTGTCTTTCAGGGGGAATATTTACACCGGGGAGCTGTTTTTT. Its protein is CASSLSFRGNIYTGELFF.

In this sample, this clonotype turned up a few times. The chain carries TRBV9 and TRBJ2-7, with TRBD2 as a possible D gene (5 bases). The CDR3 has 15 amino acids. The germline V gene encodes CDR1 SGDLS and CDR2 YYNGEE. V lost 2 bases, J lost 4 bases, and 16 bases lay in between. In nucleotides, the CDR3 is TGTGCCAGCAGCGTCCAGGCGGGCCCTCAATACGAGCAGTACTTC. It is translated as CASSVQAGPQYEQYF.

This chain links TRBV5-1 with TRBJ2-5; D is unresolved. Trimming took off 4 bases at V and 1 base at J, with 14 bases between the two ends. Germline V gene data show CDR1 as SGHRS and CDR2 as YFSETQ. The CDR3 consists of 15 residues. The CDR3 reads CASSLFRRAQETQYF. Written as DNA, the CDR3 is TGCGCCAGCAGCCTATTCAGGAGAGCCCAAGAGACCCAGTACTTC.

The chain has TRBV20-1 and TRBJ2-1; 9 nucleotides line up with TRBD2. CDR3 size: 15 residues. The V gene end was trimmed by 3 bases and the J gene end by 3 bases; junction bases not matched to a gene: 6. Germline V gives CDR1 DFQATT, CDR2 SNEGSKA (reference sequence). The CDR3 nucleotides are TGCAGTGCTAGCGATAGCGGGAGAGTCTACAATGAGCAGTTCTTC. Translated, it gives CSASDSGRVYNEQFF.

The chain combines TRBV25-1 with TRBJ1-5; no definite D call. CDR1 MGHDK and CDR2 SYGVNS come from the germline V gene. CDR3 length: 15 residues. Deletions cut 1 base from V and 3 bases from J, with 10 bases between. This chain's CDR3 is CASSESGVLNQPQHF. CDR3 in DNA: TGTGCCAGCAGTGAATCCGGGGTTCTCAATCAGCCCCAGCATTTT.

This clonotype was counted between two and nine times. The genes are TRBV7-2 and TRBJ1-2; the match to TRBD1 covers 7 bases. Germline-derived CDR1 and CDR2 are SGHTA and FQGNSA. Trimming removed 5 bases from V and 6 bases from J; junction bases left unmatched: 12. The length of the CDR3 is 15 residues. The CDR3 spells CASSHRRQGRNGYTF. Here the CDR3 DNA reads TGTGCCAGCAGCCACCGACGACAGGGCAGAAATGGCTACACCTTC.

The CDR3 region has the DNA TGTGCCACCAGGGGGGACACTAACACCGGGGAGCTGTTTTTT. This sequence encodes CATRGDTNTGELFF. The gene calls are TRBV24-1 and TRBJ2-2; the D gene is possibly TRBD1 (6 bases). The CDR3 spans 14 residues. Trimming took 7 bases from V and 2 from J, leaving 10 bases between them. Germline assignment: CDR1 KGHDR and CDR2 SFDVKD.

The rearrangement links TRBV28 to TRBJ1-6; weak D call: TRBD1 (5 bases). V lost 6 bases and J lost 11, with 11 bases in between. Germline V gene data show CDR1 as MDHEN and CDR2 as SYDVKM. CDR3 length: 12 amino acids. The CDR3 DNA sequence: TGTGCCAGCAGGACGACAGTTGCACCCCTCCACTTT. Residues: CASRTTVAPLHF.

In DNA, the CDR3 is TGTGCCAGCAACGGATGGACTAGCGCCGCCTACGAGCAGTACTTC. It specifies CASNGWTSAAYEQYF. The chain links TRBV27 to TRBJ2-7; 9 bases are shared with TRBD2. Per germline, CDR1 MNHEY and CDR2 SMNVEV (reference sequence). Unmatched junction bases numbered 9, after V lost 7 bases and J lost 2 bases. CDR3 size: 15 residues.

The chain employs TRBV20-1 and TRBJ1-5, with TRBD1 identical over 7 bases. CDR3 length equals 15 residues. J lost 2 bases, V lost 6 bases, and 10 bases had no gene match. Germline V gene lookup returns CDR1 DFQATT and CDR2 SNEGSKA (reference sequence). CDR3 amino acids: CSAHTRTGGNQPQHF. The CDR3 DNA reads TGCAGTGCCCATACCCGGACAGGTGGCAATCAGCCCCAGCATTTT.